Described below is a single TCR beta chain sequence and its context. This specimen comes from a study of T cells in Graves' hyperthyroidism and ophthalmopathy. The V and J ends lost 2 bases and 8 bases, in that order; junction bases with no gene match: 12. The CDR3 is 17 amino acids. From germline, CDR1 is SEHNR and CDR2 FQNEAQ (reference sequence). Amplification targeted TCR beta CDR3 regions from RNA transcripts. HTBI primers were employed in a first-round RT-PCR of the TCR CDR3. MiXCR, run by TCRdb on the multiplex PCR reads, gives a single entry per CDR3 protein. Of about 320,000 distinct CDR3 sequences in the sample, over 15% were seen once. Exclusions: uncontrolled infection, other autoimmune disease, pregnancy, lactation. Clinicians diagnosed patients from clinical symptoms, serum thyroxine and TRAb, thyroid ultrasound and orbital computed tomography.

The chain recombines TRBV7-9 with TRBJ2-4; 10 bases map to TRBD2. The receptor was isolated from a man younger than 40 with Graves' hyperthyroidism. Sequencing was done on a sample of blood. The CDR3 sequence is CASSLNLAGVRRDIQYF. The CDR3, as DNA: TGTGCCAGCAGCTTAAATCTAGCGGGAGTACGGAGGGACATTCAGTACTTC. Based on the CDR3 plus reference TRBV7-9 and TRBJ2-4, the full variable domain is DTGVSQNPRHKITKRGQNVTFRCDPISEHNRLYWYRQTLGQGPEFLTYFQNEAQLEKSRLLSDRFSAERPKGSFSTLEIQRTEQGDSAMYLCASSLNLAGVRRDIQYFGAGTRLSVL.